The present TCR beta chain was sequenced within a study of shared clonotypes between healthy human individuals (dated by TCRdb to about 2020). Turning to the overall study: The cohort included a few men and a couple of women between 18 and 49 years of age. For each donor, CD4 naive and CD4 memory were each run on three plates, CD8 naive on two plates, and CD8 memory on one plate. To estimate repertoire size and how much clonotype sharing occurs between individuals, the study deeply sequenced the blood TCR repertoires of a handful of healthy adults. Different laboratories and diverse techniques were used to prepare libraries and sequence TCR repertoires, to increase sequencing depth and limit assay-specific biases. Per donor, leukapheresis produced somewhere between about 0.94 and 9 billion PBMCs. Broad study findings and their caveats: Incomplete sequencing was indicated by rarefaction of sorted-subset datasets, despite the large sequencing depth. Across a few donors, approximately 5% of naive CD4, approximately 4% of naive CD8, approximately 2.5% of memory CD4, and approximately 0.4% of memory CD8 clonotypes were shared. Sampling was restricted to blood, and TCR repertoires in tissue are likely to differ from TCR repertoires in blood. Compared with non-shared clonotypes, the clonotypes found in all four sorted-subset donors had higher generation probabilities. Because the study included a small number of donors, the genetic and exposure-history diversity represented was limited. Naive subsets generally had larger estimated clonotype richness than memory subsets did. Based on pairwise subsampling, the degree of clonotype sharing among donors was expected to be affected by sequencing depth.

The donors were healthy, HIV-negative adults who had no recently reported acute infections or vaccinations. Every donor was a Caucasian adult residing in Nashville, Tennessee, USA. CD8 memory samples were composed of magnetically selected CD45RO+ cells combined with CCR7-negative CD45RA+ effector memory (TemRA) cells. Blood was obtained by leukapheresis, after which PBMCs were separated by Ficoll-Histopaque density gradient centrifugation and cryopreserved in liquid nitrogen vapor phase. Analytical flow cytometry was used to check the purity and quantity of every magnetically sorted T cell population. From each sorted fraction, genomic DNA was isolated and quantified by UV absorbance on a Nanodrop 2000c. To note about this clone: Its recognized antigen is unknown. Per-base qualities were not stored, and no clone one base away is much larger.

Using the deep immunoSEQ assay, TCR CDR3 regions were amplified from genomic DNA by multiplex PCR. For each cell subset, the extracted genomic DNA was distributed evenly across all wells of several immunoSEQ 96-well plates, and each plate served as one replicate. Each replicate PCR for sorted subsets received roughly 0.2 ug genomic DNA, equal to 30,000 or so T cell genomes. Purified libraries were quantified with a Qubit 3.0 fluorometer, sized on a Bioanalyzer 2100, and re-quantified with the KAPA Library Quantification kit. Each immunoSEQ 96-well plate was sequenced on its own single-read 150-cycle Illumina NextSeq 550 flow cell. The study's own analysis went as follows. Because only junctional sequences without quality scores were contained in the immunoSEQ output, filtering matching that applied to full-length reads could not be performed. To assign V/J genes and CDR3, sequences were annotated against IMGT germline references using PyIR, a Python wrapper for IgBLAST v1.9. Reads were removed for weak V/J assignments (E-value above 1e-6), missing CDR3, stop codons, out-of-frame junctions, or ambiguous translated residues. V3J clonotypes were defined as sequences sharing the same inferred V gene, J gene, and CDR3 amino acid sequence. Percentage overlap between repertoires was computed as shared unique clonotypes divided by the size of the smaller repertoire. RTK rarefaction, the Chao1 estimator, and Recon v2.1 estimates of unobserved clonotypes were used to assess repertoire richness. Generation probabilities were computed with OLGA for all TCRbeta clonotypes obtained by the gDNA method from several donors. What TCRdb holds here is the immuneACCESS table cut down to in-frame rearrangements. Part of the clones is not present; checked against another copy, under half of the missing clones reflect an unresolved V gene, and the others are unexplained. From that table come the V and J calls and clone size; the DNA was used to work out D and trimming. The sample data list roughly 720,000 clones, and about nine tenths of these were observed just once. Roughly 36% of the sample belongs to the ten largest clones.

The CDR3 holds 17 amino acids from the cysteine to the phenylalanine. Only the CDR3 DNA stays, 51 bases, in frame from base 1. V loses 0 bases, J loses 0 bases, and the germline ends lie 12 bases apart. CDR1 is given as MRHNA and CDR2 as SNTAGT, both from the germline V gene. The rearrangement joined TRBV6-4 to TRBJ1-5, with the D gene not clear enough to name. The clonotype comes from a man aged 18 to 30 in good health. Some clones in this sample may be carry-over from other donors' samples. Specimen: memory CD8+ T cells from PBMCs. The sample's cell subset or site label is to be understood as: CD45RO+ cells pooled with CCR7-negative TemRA cells. The DNA sequence follows: TGTGCCAGCAGTGACTCGATCAAGAGCAGTAGCAATCAGCCCCAGCATTTT. This encodes CASSDSIKSSSNQPQHF.